This T cell receptor (beta chain) was recovered during a study of OX40 agonist ivuxolimab in advanced cancers. Study at large: Patients undergoing dose escalation presented with hepatocellular carcinoma, melanoma, renal cell or head and neck cancer. Of the patients, three showed partial responses, one with hepatocellular carcinoma and two with cutaneous melanoma. Study findings and constraints: On average, CD8+ T cells showed a greater number of expanded clones than CD4+.

As concerns this clone: Its antigen is not identified.

The data were produced by immunoSEQ multiplex PCR, yet TCRdb's version contains in-frame clones alone and is incomplete. The sample has about 69,000 clones, around nine tenths seen once. The germline V and J ends were trimmed by 4 bases and 8 bases, with 15 bases remaining between them. The CDR3 has 14 amino acids. Looked up from germline, CDR1 is MNHEY and CDR2 is SVGAGI. The origin of this receptor is an adult with an advanced solid tumor such as melanoma, head and neck, liver or kidney cancer. The specimen was CD4+ or CD8+ T cells sorted from blood, collected in a trial of the OX40 agonist ivuxolimab. The chain employs TRBV6-5 and TRBJ2-1; D is possibly TRBD1 or TRBD2 (6 bases each). CDR3 sequence (DNA): TGTGCCAGCAGTTTAGGAGGGGGTATTGATGAGCAGTTCTTC. Translating gives CASSLGGGIDEQFF.